This entry features one T cell receptor (beta chain) sequence. What it recognizes is unknown. This record belongs to a study of shared clonotypes between healthy human individuals. General study points: It was anticipated that sequencing depth would influence how many clonotypes donors shared.

The assay was immunoSEQ multiplex PCR, and TCRdb's table has in-frame clones only and misses some. The data hold fewer than 600,000 clones, with around three quarters observed a single time. From germline, CDR1 is MNHEY and CDR2 SVGAGI. Trimming stripped 7 bases from V and 0 bases from J, with 13 bases between. The CDR3 loop spans 14 amino acids. The material sequenced was PBMCs. This clonotype was obtained from a woman in her thirties or forties in good health. Some clones in this sample may be carry-over from other donors' samples. V and J are TRBV6-5 and TRBJ2-7, with D unclear. The CDR3 nucleotides read TGTGCCAGCACCTCACAAGGGCCCTCCTACGAGCAGTACTTC. It translates to CASTSQGPSYEQYF.